A selection of T cell receptor beta chains follows, all from one sample in a study of blood T cell repertoires in COVID-19. Sequencing was performed with immunoSEQ multiplex PCR; in TCRdb, only in-frame clones are kept and a portion is missing. The table shows about 190,000 clones, with over 75% occurring only once. The source material was peripheral blood. The receptors were gathered from a man over 45 who had recovered from COVID-19. The conserved cysteine and the conserved F or W are not part of the CDR3 here. Each record gives: V gene, D gene, CDR3 protein. The D gene is left open where the match is weak.

>TRBV6-5|TRBD2
ASSYTWRRSSGEQY
>TRBV10-2|-
ASSEMRRYNEQF
>TRBV29-1|TRBD2
SVEGGGLAGITDTQY
>TRBV2|-
ASTSERANYGYT
>TRBV20-1|-
SASLQGYGSGANVLT
>TRBV14|-
ASSWTVNTGELF
>TRBV5-1|-
ASSLQGFDEQY
>TRBV6-5|TRBD1
ASTQSPARGRGYT
>TRBV7-3|TRBD1
ASSEQGVGGYEQY
>TRBV5-6|-
ASSLWGGNYNEQF
>TRBV7-2|-
ASSLGPYNEQF
>TRBV5-1|TRBD1
ASSQGAFRVVEAF
>TRBV3-1/TRBV3-2|-
ASRNGTHYEQY
>TRBV6-5|TRBD1
ASSTGQGGEKLF
>TRBV11-2|TRBD2
ASSLRLADHNEQF
>TRBV30|-
AWRVERRGTDTQY
>TRBV12-3/TRBV12-4|TRBD1
ASSLGTGGEQY
>TRBV9|-
ASSHPLLTDTQY
>TRBV2|TRBD2
ASRNRGGGYNEQF
>TRBV4-3|-
ASSQGLDYEQY
>TRBV30|TRBD1
AWSVALQGEKLF
>TRBV11-2|-
ASSSLAGNQPQH
>TRBV6-6|TRBD1
ASHRGTGQSYT
>TRBV7-8|TRBD2
ASSPTSGSSYEQY
>TRBV10-1|TRBD2
ASIERDTSTDTQY
>TRBV19|-
ASSIGSIINYGYT
>TRBV3-1/TRBV3-2|-
ASSQMYRAHEQY
>TRBV19|TRBD1
ASSISRDRYGYT
>TRBV7-3|TRBD1
ASSSGQGVSGANVLT
>TRBV27|-
ASSALAVGAYGYT
>TRBV19|TRBD1
ASRTEGQGSYEQY
>TRBV4-3|TRBD1
ASSQSMTGTGPYEQY
>TRBV5-1|TRBD1
ASSPGQGAYEQY
>TRBV5-4|TRBD2
ASSPTSGRGNEQF
>TRBV7-2|-
ASSIRTVSNEQF
>TRBV6-1|TRBD2
ASSVLFSNSGRPDTQY
>TRBV7-2|TRBD1
ASSLGQALQETQY
>TRBV3-1/TRBV3-2|TRBD2
ASSQGGGRASEQY
>TRBV29-1|TRBD1
SVSGGQNNQPQH
>TRBV19|-
ASKISATNEKLF